Listed here are 23 T cell receptor beta chains from one sample, sequenced in a study of blood T cell repertoires in COVID-19. Measured with immunoSEQ multiplex PCR; TCRdb has only the in-frame clones, and not every one. The top ten clones hold more than 0.85% of a sample with about 100,000 clones, 91% of them seen once. The sequenced sample consisted of peripheral blood. These receptor sequences come from a man in his 60s with acute or convalescent COVID-19.

The chain combines TRBV6-5 with TRBJ1-2, with D unclear. Trimming removed 6 bases at V and 5 bases at J, with 19 bases between. CDR3 size: 15 residues. Germline CDR1 reads MNHEY; CDR2 reads SVGAGI. The CDR3 loop is CASSDGRARGYGYTF. As DNA, the CDR3 is TGTGCCAGCAGCGACGGGAGGGCCCGGGGATATGGCTACACCTTC.

The CDR3 sequence is CASTGTGGGYTF. CDR3 DNA: TGTGCCAGCACCGGGACAGGGGGTGGCTACACCTTC. This chain connects TRBV12-3 or TRBV12-4 to TRBJ1-2, with 11 nucleotides matching TRBD1. The V gene end was trimmed by 7 bases and the J gene end by 7 bases; junction bases not matched to a gene: 2. The CDR3 extends over 12 amino acids.

The chain is built from TRBV11-2 and TRBJ2-7; TRBD2 is a possible D gene (6 bases). This CDR3 region has 13 residues. V lost 5 bases and J 4 bases, leaving 12 bases between the germline ends. Germline CDR1 is SGHAT and CDR2 is FQNNGV. The CDR3 bases are TGTGCCAGCAGCCCCTTCGGGAGATACGAGCAGTACGTC. It codes for CASSPFGRYEQYV.

The chain combines TRBV5-1 with TRBJ2-5, with D unclear. The CDR3 totals 14 residues. Germline V gene lookup returns CDR1 SGHRS and CDR2 YFSETQ. Trimming cost V 0 bases and J 4 bases, with 10 bases left between them. The CDR3 DNA follows: TGCGCCAGCAGCTTGGGGCTAGACTTAGAGACCCAGTACTTC. Translated: CASSLGLDLETQYF.

V gene TRBV25-1 combines with J gene TRBJ1-1; tentatively, D is TRBD1 (5 bases). V was trimmed by 0 bases and J by 5 bases, leaving 13 bases between them. The CDR3 loop spans 15 amino acids. The V gene's germline CDR1 is MGHDK and CDR2 SYGVNS. The CDR3 coding sequence is TGTGCCAGCAGTGAATATGGAGGGGTCGGAACTGAAGCTTTCTTT. Amino acids: CASSEYGGVGTEAFF. The full variable domain, rest sourced from reference TRBV25-1 and TRBJ1-1, is EADIYQTPRYLVIGTGKKITLECSQTMGHDKMYWYQQDPGMELHLIHYSYGVNSTEKGDLSSESTVSRIRTEHFPLTLESARPSHTSQYLCASSEYGGVGTEAFFGQGTRLTVV.

This clone has just a few counts. This chain joins TRBV5-4 and TRBJ2-1, with D uncertain. The ends were cut back, 0 bases at V and 1 base at J, with 8 bases in the middle. From germline, CDR1 is SGHNT and CDR2 YYREEE (reference sequence). The CDR3 sequence is 15 residues long. The CDR3 DNA sequence: TGTGCCAGCAGCTTGGGGAGCGTTTCCTACAATGAGCAGTTCTTC. Translated, it gives CASSLGSVSYNEQFF.

This chain connects TRBV29-1 to TRBJ1-2; D may be TRBD1 (6 bases). CDR3 length: 11 residues. V shed 6 bases and J shed 5 bases, with 10 bases lying between them. The germline gives CDR1 SQVTM, CDR2 ANQGSEA. The CDR3 nucleotides are TGCAGCGTCCTACAGGGATATGGCTACACCTTC. This codes for CSVLQGYGYTF.

The chain carries TRBV5-1 and TRBJ2-1; TRBD2 agrees at 12 bases. This CDR3 has 15 amino acids. J lost 7 bases, V lost 1 base, and 3 bases had no gene match. CDR1 and CDR2 from the germline V gene are SGHRS and YFSETQ. The DNA of the CDR3 is TGCGCCAGCAGCTTGAGACTAGCGGGAGAGAATGAGCAGTTCTTC. Translated, it gives CASSLRLAGENEQFF.

The V call is TRBV11-2, the J call TRBJ2-2; 12 bases agree with TRBD2. V shed 5 bases and J 3 bases; nucleotides not matched to a gene: 1. From germline, CDR1 is SGHAT and CDR2 FQNNGV. This CDR3 is built from 15 residues. CDR3 bases: TGTGCCAGCAGCCGACTAGCGGGAGACACCGGGGAGCTGTTTTTT. Translated: CASSRLAGDTGELFF.

This rearrangement joins TRBV28 to TRBJ2-6; TRBD2 matches at 16 bases. This CDR3 region has 18 residues. Germline CDR1 reads MDHEN; CDR2 reads SYDVKM. Trimming cost V 6 bases and J 0 bases; bases outside gene matches: 2. CDR3 amino acids: CASRGTSGRASGANVLTF. The CDR3 nucleotides read TGTGCCAGCAGGGGGACTAGCGGGAGGGCCTCTGGGGCCAACGTCCTGACTTTC. Variable domain in full (rest from reference TRBV28 and TRBJ2-6): DVKVTQSSRYLVKRTGEKVFLECVQDMDHENMFWYRQDPGLGLRLIYFSYDVKMKEKGDIPEGYSVSREKKERFSLILESASTNQTSMYLCASRGTSGRASGANVLTFGAGSRLTVL.

V is TRBV6-6 and J is TRBJ2-7; possible D gene TRBD2, 7 bases. CDR1 is MNHNY and CDR2 is SVGAGI in the germline V gene (reference sequence). The V end lost 4 bases, the J end lost 3 bases, and 13 bases lay between the germline ends. The CDR3 loop spans 14 amino acids. This CDR3 is CASSSRGGNYEQYV. The CDR3 DNA reads as TGTGCCAGCAGTTCCAGGGGAGGGAACTACGAGCAGTACGTC.

The chain is built from TRBV5-6 and TRBJ2-5; TRBD1 matches 7 bases. CDR1 is SGHDT, CDR2 YYEEEE, per germline. This CDR3 spans 14 amino acids. V lost 1 base to trimming and J lost 2 bases; unmatched junction nucleotides: 2. The CDR3 nucleotides are TGTGCCAGCAGCTTGCTGGGACAGCAAGAGACCCAGTACTTC. It yields the protein CASSLLGQQETQYF.

The chain has TRBV2 and TRBJ2-2; TRBD2 matches 7 bases. The CDR3 runs to 16 residues. In germline, CDR1 is SNHLY, CDR2 FYNNEI. Trimming took 5 bases from V and 0 from J; bases not matched to a gene: 6. The DNA of the CDR3 is TGTGCCAGCAGTCCTACTAGCGTAACGAACACCGGGGAGCTGTTTTTT. Protein sequence: CASSPTSVTNTGELFF.

This clone occurred once. The chain carries TRBV5-1 and TRBJ2-3; D may be TRBD1 (5 bases). This CDR3 has 15 residues. The V gene lost 5 bases and the J gene lost 1 base, with 14 bases spanning the gap. The V gene's germline CDR1 is SGHRS and CDR2 YFSETQ. The CDR3 here is CASRIQVGGTDTQYF. Written as DNA, the CDR3 is TGCGCCAGCAGAATACAGGTTGGGGGCACAGATACGCAGTATTTT.

The chain employs TRBV15 and TRBJ2-3; TRBD1 matches at 10 bases. After removal of 3 bases from V and 3 bases from J, the junction contained 12 bases not matched to a gene. The CDR3 has 18 residues. Germline lookup yields CDR1 LNHNV and CDR2 YYDKDF (reference sequence). The CDR3 region is CATSREKTGTGDTDTQYF. Written as DNA, the CDR3 is TGTGCCACCAGCAGGGAAAAGACCGGGACAGGGGATACAGATACGCAGTATTTT.

The chain joins TRBV19 to TRBJ1-6; D possibly corresponds to TRBD1 (6 bases). Deletions cut 5 bases from V and 5 bases from J, with 13 bases between. The germline V gene has CDR1 LNHDA and CDR2 SQIVND (reference sequence). The CDR3 covers 15 residues. CDR3 sequence reads: CASSPQGRDNSPLHF. CDR3 DNA sequence: TGTGCCAGTAGTCCACAGGGAAGGGATAATTCACCCCTCCACTTT. Full variable domain (remainder filled in from reference TRBV19 and TRBJ1-6): DGGITQSPKYLFRKEGQNVTLSCEQNLNHDAMYWYRQDPGQGLRLIYYSQIVNDFQKGDIAEGYSVSREKKESFPLTVTSAQKNPTAFYLCASSPQGRDNSPLHFGNGTRLTVT.

This chain joins TRBV3-1 (or the pseudogene TRBV3-2) and TRBJ1-4, with 7 bases fitting TRBD1. This CDR3 contains 19 residues. J gave up 8 bases and V 0 bases, and 18 bases lay outside the gene matches. Germline V lookup: CDR1 LGHDT, CDR2 YNNKEL (reference sequence). CDR3 sequence: CASSQDPGQVSPIREKLFF. DNA of the CDR3: TGTGCCAGCAGCCAAGACCCAGGACAGGTCAGCCCTATTCGGGAAAAACTGTTTTTT.

In this sample, this clone turned up once. The chain is built from TRBV19 and TRBJ1-1, with D tentatively TRBD1 (5 bases). Germline CDR1 LNHDA, CDR2 SQIVND (reference sequence). The CDR3 runs 14 residues. Trimming took off 6 bases at V and 4 bases at J, with 15 bases between the two ends. The CDR3 coding sequence is TGTGCCAGTAGATCGGAGGGGTTGGGCACTGAAGCTTTCTTT. It codes for CASRSEGLGTEAFF.

The table lists this clone with a few counts. This rearrangement joins TRBV2 to TRBJ2-7; tentative D call: TRBD1 (5 bases). V was pared by 6 bases and J by 6 bases, with 12 bases between. Germline V CDR1 and CDR2: SNHLY, FYNNEI. The CDR3 extends over 12 amino acids. This chain's CDR3 is CASSRTRSEQYF. The DNA of the CDR3 is TGTGCCAGCAGCCGGACACGCTCCGAGCAGTACTTC.

The rearrangement joins TRBV4-2 to TRBJ1-2; TRBD1 aligns across 7 bases. The CDR3 length is 16 residues. Germline trimming cut 1 base from V and 7 bases from J; bases unmatched to any gene: 12. The germline gives CDR1 LGHNA, CDR2 YNFKEQ. In DNA, the CDR3 is TGTGCCAGCAGCCAAGTCTTGGGGACAGCTTCGGGTGGCTACACCTTC. Protein: CASSQVLGTASGGYTF.

The chain combines TRBV5-6 with TRBJ2-2; 9 bases agree with TRBD1. The J segment lost 1 base and the V segment lost 4 bases, leaving 2 bases of the junction unmatched. The CDR3 contains 15 residues. CDR1 and CDR2 (germline): SGHDT, YYEEEE. CDR3 sequence (DNA): TGTGCCAGCAGCACGACAGGGGGGAACACCGGGGAGCTGTTTTTT. Translation gives CASSTTGGNTGELFF.

The V gene is TRBV30, the J gene TRBJ2-3, with unresolved D. The CDR3 sequence is 13 residues long. Germline CDR1 GTSNPN, CDR2 SVGIG (reference sequence). V lost 5 bases, J lost 1 base, and 10 bases lay in between. The CDR3 here is CAWVLPGTDTQYF. CDR3 nucleotides: TGTGCCTGGGTACTACCAGGCACAGATACGCAGTATTTT. The full variable domain, with the rest looked up from reference TRBV30 and TRBJ2-3, is SQTIHQWPATLVQPVGSPLSLECTVEGTSNPNLYWYRQAAGRGLQLLFYSVGIGQISSEVPQNLSASRPQDRQFILSSKKLLLSDSGFYLCAWVLPGTDTQYFGPGTRLTVL.

There are a few counts of this clone. The chain employs TRBV6-4 and TRBJ2-1; 10 positions match TRBD1. Germline V gene data show CDR1 as MRHNA and CDR2 as SNTAGT. Unmatched junction bases numbered 4, after V lost 4 bases and J lost 4 bases. The CDR3 extends over 15 amino acids. The CDR3, as DNA: TGTGCCAGCAGTGGCGGGACAGGGGAGTACAATGAGCAGTTCTTC. This encodes CASSGGTGEYNEQFF.